The next 6 T cell receptor beta chains were all read from a single sample in a study of blood T cells in healthy people across ages. A second roughly 7 to 12 cycle PCR used barcoded and J-beta primers. From the 5' RACE reads, TCRdb called clonotypes with MiXCR, one entry per CDR3 protein. The sample has about 680,000 distinct CDR3 sequences, 49% seen once. The specimen was blood. These TCRs come from a woman aged 55-69 years in good health.

CDR3 region: CASRTGQTATGELFF. Written as DNA, the CDR3 is TGTGCCAGCAGGACCGGACAGACGGCCACCGGGGAGCTGTTTTTT. The chain has TRBV2 and TRBJ2-2; D is possibly TRBD1 (6 bases). The CDR3 spans 15 residues. The V end was cut by 6 bases, the J end by 4 bases, with 15 bases between. In germline, CDR1 is SNHLY, CDR2 FYNNEI.

The V call is TRBV27, the J call TRBJ2-4, with D tentatively TRBD2 (6 bases). The end of the DNA fits TRBJ2-7 better, so the J call may be wrong. The CDR3 length is 15 residues. The germline gives CDR1 MNHEY, CDR2 SMNVEV (reference sequence). CDR3 sequence: CASSPPGGGFDEQYF. CDR3 DNA: TGTGCCAGCAGCCCCCCCGGTGGGGGGTTCGACGAGCAGTACTTC.

CDR3 nucleotide sequence: TGTGCCAGCAGCTTAGTGTTGGATACCAGCTCCTACGAGCAGTACTTC. This sequence encodes CASSLVLDTSSYEQYF. The chain is built from TRBV7-2 and TRBJ2-7; no definite D call. The CDR3 sequence is 16 residues long. Trimming cost V 1 base and J 0 bases, with 13 bases left between them. Germline V gives CDR1 SGHTA, CDR2 FQGNSA.

There are a few counts of this clonotype. This rearrangement joins TRBV5-1 to TRBJ2-2; tentatively, D is TRBD1 or TRBD2 (5 bases each). Trimming stripped 5 bases from V and 3 bases from J, with 14 bases between. The CDR3 runs 15 residues. Looked up from germline, CDR1 is SGHRS and CDR2 is YFSETQ. CDR3 DNA: TGCGCCAGCAGATCCGGGACGTACGACACCGGGGAGCTGTTTTTT. Translation gives CASRSGTYDTGELFF.

This chain links TRBV4-3 with TRBJ1-2; 9 bases fit TRBD1. This CDR3 is built from 15 residues. V dropped 2 bases and J dropped 4; count of bases not matched to a gene: 5. Per germline, CDR1 LGHNA and CDR2 YSLEER. The CDR3 region is CASSQSTGGGYGYTF. CDR3 DNA: TGCGCCAGCAGCCAATCTACAGGGGGCGGCTATGGCTACACCTTC.

This sequence joins TRBV9 and TRBJ2-7, with 10 bases fitting TRBD2. CDR3 length equals 15 residues. Germline V gene sequence: CDR1 SGDLS, CDR2 YYNGEE. The ends lost 2 bases at V and 3 bases at J; junction bases unmatched: 5. This chain's CDR3 is CASSVLGLADYEQYF. CDR3 coding DNA: TGTGCCAGCAGCGTCCTCGGACTAGCGGACTACGAGCAGTACTTC. Looking up the rest from reference TRBV9 and TRBJ2-7 gives the full variable domain: DSGVTQTPKHLITATGQRVTLRCSPRSGDLSVYWYQQSLDQGLQFLIQYYNGEERAKGNILERFSAQQFPDLHSELNLSSLELGDSALYFCASSVLGLADYEQYFGPGTRLTVT.